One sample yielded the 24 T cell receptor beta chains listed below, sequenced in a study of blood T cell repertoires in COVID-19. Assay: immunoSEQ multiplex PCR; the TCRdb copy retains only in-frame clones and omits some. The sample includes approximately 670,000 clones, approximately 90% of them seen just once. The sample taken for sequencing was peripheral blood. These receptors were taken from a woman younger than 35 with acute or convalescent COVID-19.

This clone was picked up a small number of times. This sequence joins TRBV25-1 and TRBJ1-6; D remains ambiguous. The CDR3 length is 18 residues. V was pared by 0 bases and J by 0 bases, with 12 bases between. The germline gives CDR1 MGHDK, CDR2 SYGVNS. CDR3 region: CASSEYNDFSSYNSPLHF. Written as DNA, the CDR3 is TGTGCCAGCAGTGAATATAACGACTTCAGCTCCTATAATTCACCCCTCCACTTT.

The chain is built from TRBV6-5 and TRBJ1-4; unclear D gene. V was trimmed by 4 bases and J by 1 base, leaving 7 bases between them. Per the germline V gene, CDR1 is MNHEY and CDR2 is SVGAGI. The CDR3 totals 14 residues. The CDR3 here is CASSFRLTNEKLFF. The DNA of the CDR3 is TGTGCCAGCAGTTTCAGGTTAACTAATGAAAAACTGTTTTTT.

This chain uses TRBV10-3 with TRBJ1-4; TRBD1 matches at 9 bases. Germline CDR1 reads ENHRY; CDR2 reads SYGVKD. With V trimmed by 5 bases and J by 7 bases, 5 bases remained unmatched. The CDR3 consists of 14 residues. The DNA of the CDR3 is TGTGCCATCAGTTCGGACAGGGGTGGTGAAAAACTGTTTTTT. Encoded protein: CAISSDRGGEKLFF.

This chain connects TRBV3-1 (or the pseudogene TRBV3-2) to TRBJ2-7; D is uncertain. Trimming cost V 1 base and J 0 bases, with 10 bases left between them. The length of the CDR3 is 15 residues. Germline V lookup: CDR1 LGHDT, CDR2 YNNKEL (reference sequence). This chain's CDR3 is CASSQVPVVSYEQYF. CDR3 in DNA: TGTGCCAGCAGCCAAGTTCCGGTAGTCTCCTACGAGCAGTACTTC.

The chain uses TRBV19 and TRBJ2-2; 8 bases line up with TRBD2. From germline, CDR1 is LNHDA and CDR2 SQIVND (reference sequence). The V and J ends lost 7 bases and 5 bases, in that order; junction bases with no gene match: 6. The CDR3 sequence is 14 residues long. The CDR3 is CASIGSGETGELFF. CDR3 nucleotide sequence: TGTGCCAGTATAGGTAGCGGGGAAACCGGGGAGCTGTTTTTT.

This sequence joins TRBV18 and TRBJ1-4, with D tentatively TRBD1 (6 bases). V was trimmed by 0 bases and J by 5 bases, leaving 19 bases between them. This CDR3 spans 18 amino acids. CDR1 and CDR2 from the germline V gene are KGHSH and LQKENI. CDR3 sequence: CASSPPGQRPYRNEKLFF. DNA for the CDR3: TGTGCCAGCTCACCACCCGGACAGCGGCCCTATAGGAATGAAAAACTGTTTTTT.

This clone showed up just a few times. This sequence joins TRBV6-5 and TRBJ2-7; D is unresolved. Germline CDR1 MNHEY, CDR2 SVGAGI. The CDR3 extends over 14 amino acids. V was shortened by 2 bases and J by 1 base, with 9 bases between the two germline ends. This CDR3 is CASSYDGDSYEQYF. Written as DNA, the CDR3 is TGTGCCAGCAGTTACGATGGAGATTCCTACGAGCAGTACTTC.

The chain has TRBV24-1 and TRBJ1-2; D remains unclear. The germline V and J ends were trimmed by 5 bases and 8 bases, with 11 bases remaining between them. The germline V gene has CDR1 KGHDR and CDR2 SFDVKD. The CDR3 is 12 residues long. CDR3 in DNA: TGTGCCACCAGTGCTGGCACCTCCGGCTACACCTTC. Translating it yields CATSAGTSGYTF.

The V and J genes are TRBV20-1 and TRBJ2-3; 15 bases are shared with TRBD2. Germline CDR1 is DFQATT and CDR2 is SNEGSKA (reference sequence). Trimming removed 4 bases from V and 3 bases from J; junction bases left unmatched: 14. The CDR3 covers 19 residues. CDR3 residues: CSATDPGLAGGPRTDTQYF. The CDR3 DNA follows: TGCAGTGCTACTGACCCCGGACTAGCGGGGGGGCCCCGGACAGATACGCAGTATTTT.

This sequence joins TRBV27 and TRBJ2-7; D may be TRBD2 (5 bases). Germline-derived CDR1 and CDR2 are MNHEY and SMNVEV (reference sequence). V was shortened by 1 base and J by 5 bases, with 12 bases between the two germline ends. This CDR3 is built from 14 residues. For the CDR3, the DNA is TGTGCCAGCAGTTTATTCCTGTCCGGGGACGAGCAGTACTTC. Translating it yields CASSLFLSGDEQYF.

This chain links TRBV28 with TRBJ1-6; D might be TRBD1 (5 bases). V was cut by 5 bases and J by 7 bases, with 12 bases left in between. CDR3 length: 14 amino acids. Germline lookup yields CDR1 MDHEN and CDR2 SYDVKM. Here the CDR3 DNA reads TGTGCCAGCAGTCTCCAGGGTGGGAATTCACCCCTCCACTTT. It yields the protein CASSLQGGNSPLHF.

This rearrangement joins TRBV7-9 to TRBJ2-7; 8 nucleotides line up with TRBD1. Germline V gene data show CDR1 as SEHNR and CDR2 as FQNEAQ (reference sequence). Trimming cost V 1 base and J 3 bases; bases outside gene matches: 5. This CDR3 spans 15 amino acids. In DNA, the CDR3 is TGTGCCAGCAGCTTAGAACAGGGGGTACACTACGAGCAGTACTTC. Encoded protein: CASSLEQGVHYEQYF.

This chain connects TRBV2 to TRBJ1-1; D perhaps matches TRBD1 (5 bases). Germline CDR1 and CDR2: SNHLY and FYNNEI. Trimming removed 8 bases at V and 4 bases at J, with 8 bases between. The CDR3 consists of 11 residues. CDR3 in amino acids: CASFGGTEAFF. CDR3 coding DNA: TGTGCCAGCTTCGGGGGCACTGAAGCTTTCTTT.

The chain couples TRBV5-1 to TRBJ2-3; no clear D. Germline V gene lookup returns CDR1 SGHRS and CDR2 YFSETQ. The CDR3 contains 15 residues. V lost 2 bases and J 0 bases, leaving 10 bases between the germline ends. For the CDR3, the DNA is TGCGCCAGCAGCTTTGCCCTAGAGAGCACAGATACGCAGTATTTT. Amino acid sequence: CASSFALESTDTQYF.

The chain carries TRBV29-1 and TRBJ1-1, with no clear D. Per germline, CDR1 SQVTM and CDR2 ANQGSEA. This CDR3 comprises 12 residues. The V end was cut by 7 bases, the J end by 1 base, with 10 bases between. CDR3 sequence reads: CSASNSNTEAFF. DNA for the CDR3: TGCAGCGCCTCGAACTCGAACACTGAAGCTTTCTTT. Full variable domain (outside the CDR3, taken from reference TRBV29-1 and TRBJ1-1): SAVISQKPSRDICQRGTSLTIQCQVDSQVTMMFWYRQQPGQSLTLIATANQGSEATYESGFVIDKFPISRPNLTFSTLTVSNMSPEDSSIYLCSASNSNTEAFFGQGTRLTVV.

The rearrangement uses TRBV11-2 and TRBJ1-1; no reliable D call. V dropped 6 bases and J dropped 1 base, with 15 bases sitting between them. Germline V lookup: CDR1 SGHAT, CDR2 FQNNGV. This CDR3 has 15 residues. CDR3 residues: CASRVSDGKNTEAFF. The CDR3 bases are TGTGCCAGCAGGGTTTCGGACGGGAAGAACACTGAAGCTTTCTTT.

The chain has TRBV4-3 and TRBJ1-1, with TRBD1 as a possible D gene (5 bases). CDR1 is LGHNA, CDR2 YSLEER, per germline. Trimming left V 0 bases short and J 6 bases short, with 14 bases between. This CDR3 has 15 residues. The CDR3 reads CASSQDRGGKAEAFF. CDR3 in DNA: TGCGCCAGCAGCCAAGATCGGGGGGGAAAGGCTGAAGCTTTCTTT.

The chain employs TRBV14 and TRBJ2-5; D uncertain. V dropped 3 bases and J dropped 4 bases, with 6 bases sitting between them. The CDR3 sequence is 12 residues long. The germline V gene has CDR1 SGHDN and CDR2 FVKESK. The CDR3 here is CASSQTPETQYF. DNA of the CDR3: TGTGCCAGCAGCCAGACACCAGAGACCCAGTACTTC.

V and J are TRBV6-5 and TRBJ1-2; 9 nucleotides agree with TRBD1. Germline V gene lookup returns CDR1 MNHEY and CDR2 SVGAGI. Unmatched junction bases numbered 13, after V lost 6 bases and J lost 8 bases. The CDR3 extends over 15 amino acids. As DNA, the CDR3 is TGTGCCAGCAGCCTCTCCTGGGACAGGGTCTTGGGCTACACCTTC. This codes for CASSLSWDRVLGYTF.

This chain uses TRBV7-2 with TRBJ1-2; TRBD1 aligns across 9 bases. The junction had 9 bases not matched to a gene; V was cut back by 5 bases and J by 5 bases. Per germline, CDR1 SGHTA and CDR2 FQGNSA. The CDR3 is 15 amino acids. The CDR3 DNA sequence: TGTGCCAGCAGCCCAGAAAGCGACAGGGGGTATGGCTACACCTTC. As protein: CASSPESDRGYGYTF.

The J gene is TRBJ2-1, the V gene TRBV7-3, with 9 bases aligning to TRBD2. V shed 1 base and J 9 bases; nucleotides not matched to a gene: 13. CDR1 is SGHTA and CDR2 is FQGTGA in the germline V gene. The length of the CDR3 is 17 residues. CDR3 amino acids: CASSLMEVAGVYGEQFF. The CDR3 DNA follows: TGTGCCAGCAGCTTAATGGAGGTAGCGGGGGTTTACGGTGAGCAGTTCTTC.

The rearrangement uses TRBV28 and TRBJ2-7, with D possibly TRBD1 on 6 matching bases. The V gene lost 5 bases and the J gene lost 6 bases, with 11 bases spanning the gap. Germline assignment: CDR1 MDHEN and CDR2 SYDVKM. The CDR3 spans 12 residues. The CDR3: CASSKTGIEQYF. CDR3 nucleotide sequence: TGTGCCAGCAGTAAAACAGGGATCGAGCAGTACTTC.

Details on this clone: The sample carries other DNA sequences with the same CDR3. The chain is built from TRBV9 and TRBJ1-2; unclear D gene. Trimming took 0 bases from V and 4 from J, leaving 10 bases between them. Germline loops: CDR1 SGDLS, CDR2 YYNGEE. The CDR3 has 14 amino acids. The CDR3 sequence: CASSVVDGSYGYTF. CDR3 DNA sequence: TGTGCCAGCAGCGTAGTCGACGGGTCCTATGGCTACACCTTC.

The DNA of the CDR3 is TGTGCCAGCATAGTATGGGGGCGGAAAGATGAAAAACTGTTTTTT. Residues: CASIVWGRKDEKLFF. V usage is TRBV2 and J usage is TRBJ1-4, with D possibly TRBD1 on 6 matching bases. The germline gives CDR1 SNHLY, CDR2 FYNNEI. Trimming pared 7 bases from V and 6 bases from J, leaving 18 bases between. This CDR3 region has 15 residues.